The 6 T cell receptor beta chains in this list originate from one sample, sequenced in a study of blood T cell repertoires in COVID-19. Data came from immunoSEQ multiplex PCR; TCRdb stores just in-frame clones and leaves some out. The data hold some 250,000 clones, with more than 85% observed a single time. Input material: peripheral blood. Source of these receptors: an older woman with COVID-19, enrolled during active disease.

The genes are TRBV30 and TRBJ1-1; 9 bases map to TRBD1. Germline V lookup: CDR1 GTSNPN, CDR2 SVGIG (reference sequence). V was clipped by 1 base and J by 11 bases; unmatched bases: 5. The CDR3 loop spans 12 amino acids. The CDR3 DNA is TGTGCCTGGAGTGACAGGGGGCCGGAGGCTTTCTTT. It is translated as CAWSDRGPEAFF. Looking up the rest from reference TRBV30 and TRBJ1-1 gives the full variable domain: SQTIHQWPATLVQPVGSPLSLECTVEGTSNPNLYWYRQAAGRGLQLLFYSVGIGQISSEVPQNLSASRPQDRQFILSSKKLLLSDSGFYLCAWSDRGPEAFFGQGTRLTVV.

This rearrangement joins TRBV7-2 to TRBJ2-7; 15 nucleotides agree with TRBD2. This CDR3 contains 19 residues. Germline loops: CDR1 SGHTA, CDR2 FQGNSA. Germline trimming cut 5 bases from V and 0 bases from J; bases unmatched to any gene: 11. The CDR3 DNA reads as TGTGCCAGCAGCCACCGCCGAGGACTAGCGGGAGGGTCCTCCTACGAGCAGTACTTC. Encoded protein: CASSHRRGLAGGSSYEQYF.

This clone was seen just once. The V and J genes are TRBV6-5 and TRBJ1-1, with 11 bases that match TRBD1. CDR3 size: 14 residues. Germline V gives CDR1 MNHEY, CDR2 SVGAGI. After removal of 8 bases from V and 6 bases from J, the junction contained 8 bases not matched to a gene. Here the CDR3 reads CASQTGQGAAEAFF. CDR3 DNA: TGTGCCAGCCAGACCGGACAGGGGGCCGCTGAAGCTTTCTTT.

This chain uses TRBV5-1 with TRBJ1-4; 8 bases are a match to TRBD1. CDR3 size: 15 residues. The V segment lost 0 bases and the J segment 8 bases; nucleotides outside the gene matches: 6. Germline-derived CDR1 and CDR2 are SGHRS and YFSETQ. The CDR3 sequence is CASSLGGQVGEKLFF. CDR3 nucleotides: TGCGCCAGCAGCTTGGGGGGACAGGTGGGAGAAAAACTGTTTTTT.

The chain employs TRBV5-5 and TRBJ1-2, with 7 bases identical to TRBD1. Germline values: CDR1 SGHKS, CDR2 YYEKEE (reference sequence). This CDR3 is built from 14 residues. The junction had 3 bases not matched to a gene; V was cut back by 0 bases and J by 4 bases. CDR3 region: CASSLGRDSYGYTF. The CDR3 DNA reads TGTGCCAGCAGCTTGGGCCGGGACAGCTATGGCTACACCTTC.

CDR3 region: CASNPAGSYNEQFF. The DNA of the CDR3 is TGTGCCAGCAACCCCGCAGGGTCATACAATGAGCAGTTCTTC. The chain combines TRBV28 with TRBJ2-1, with D maybe TRBD1 (5 bases). V was shortened by 7 bases and J by 4 bases, with 14 bases between the two germline ends. Germline-derived CDR1 and CDR2 are MDHEN and SYDVKM. This CDR3 is built from 14 residues.